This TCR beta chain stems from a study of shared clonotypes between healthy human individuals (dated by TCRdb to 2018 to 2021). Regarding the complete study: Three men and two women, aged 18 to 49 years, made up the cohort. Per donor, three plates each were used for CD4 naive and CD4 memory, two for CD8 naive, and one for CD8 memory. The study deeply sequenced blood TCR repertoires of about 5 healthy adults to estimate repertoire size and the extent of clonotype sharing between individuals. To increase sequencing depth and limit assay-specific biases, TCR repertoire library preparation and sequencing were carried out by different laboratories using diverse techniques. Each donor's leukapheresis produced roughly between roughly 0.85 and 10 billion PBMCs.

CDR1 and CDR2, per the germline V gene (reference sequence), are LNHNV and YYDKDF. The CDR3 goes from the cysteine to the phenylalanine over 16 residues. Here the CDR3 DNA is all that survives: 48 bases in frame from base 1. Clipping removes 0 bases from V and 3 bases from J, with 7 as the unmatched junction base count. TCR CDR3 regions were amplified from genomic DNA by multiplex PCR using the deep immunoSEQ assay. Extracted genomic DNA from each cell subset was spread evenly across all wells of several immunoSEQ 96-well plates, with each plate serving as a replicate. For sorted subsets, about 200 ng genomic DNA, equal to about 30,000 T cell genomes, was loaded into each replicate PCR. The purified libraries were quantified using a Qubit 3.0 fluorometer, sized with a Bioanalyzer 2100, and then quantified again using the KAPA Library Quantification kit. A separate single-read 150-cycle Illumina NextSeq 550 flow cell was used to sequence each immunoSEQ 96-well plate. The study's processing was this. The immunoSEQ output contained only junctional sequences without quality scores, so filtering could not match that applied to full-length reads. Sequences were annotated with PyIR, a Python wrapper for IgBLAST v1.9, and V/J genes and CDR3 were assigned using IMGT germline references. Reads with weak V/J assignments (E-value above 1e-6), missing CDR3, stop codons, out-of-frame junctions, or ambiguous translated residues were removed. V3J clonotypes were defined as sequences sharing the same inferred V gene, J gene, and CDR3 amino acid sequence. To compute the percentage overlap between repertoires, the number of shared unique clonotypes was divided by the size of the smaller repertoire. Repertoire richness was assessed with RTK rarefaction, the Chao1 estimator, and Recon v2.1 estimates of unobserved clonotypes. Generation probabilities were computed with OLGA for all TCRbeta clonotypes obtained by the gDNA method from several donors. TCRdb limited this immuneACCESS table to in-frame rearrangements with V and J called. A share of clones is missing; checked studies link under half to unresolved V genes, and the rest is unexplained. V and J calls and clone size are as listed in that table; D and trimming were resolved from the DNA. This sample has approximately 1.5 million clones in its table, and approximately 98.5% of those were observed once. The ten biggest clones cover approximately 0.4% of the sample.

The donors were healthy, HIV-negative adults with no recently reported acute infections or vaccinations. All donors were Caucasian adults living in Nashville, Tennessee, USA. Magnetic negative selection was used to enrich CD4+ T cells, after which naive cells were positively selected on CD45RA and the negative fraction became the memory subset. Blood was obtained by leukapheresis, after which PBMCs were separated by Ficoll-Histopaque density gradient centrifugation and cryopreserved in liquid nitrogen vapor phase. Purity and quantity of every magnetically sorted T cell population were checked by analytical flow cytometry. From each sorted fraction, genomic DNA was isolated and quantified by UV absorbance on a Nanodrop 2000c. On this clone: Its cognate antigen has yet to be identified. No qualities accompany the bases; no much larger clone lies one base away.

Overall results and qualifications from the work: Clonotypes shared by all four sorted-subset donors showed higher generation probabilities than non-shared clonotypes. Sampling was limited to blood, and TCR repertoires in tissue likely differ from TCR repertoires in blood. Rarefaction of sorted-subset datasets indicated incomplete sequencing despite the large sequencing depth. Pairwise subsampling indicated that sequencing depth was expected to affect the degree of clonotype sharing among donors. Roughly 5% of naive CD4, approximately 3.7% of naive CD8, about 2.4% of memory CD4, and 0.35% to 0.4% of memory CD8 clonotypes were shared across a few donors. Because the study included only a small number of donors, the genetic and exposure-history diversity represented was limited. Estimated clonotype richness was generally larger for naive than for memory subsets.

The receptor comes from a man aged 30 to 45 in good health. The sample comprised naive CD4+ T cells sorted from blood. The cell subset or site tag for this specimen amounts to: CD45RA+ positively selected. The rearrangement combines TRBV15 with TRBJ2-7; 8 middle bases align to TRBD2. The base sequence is TGTGCCACCAGCAGAGATCCCACTAGCGGCGGCTACGAGCAGTACTTC. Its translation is CATSRDPTSGGYEQYF.